This TCR beta chain emerged from a study of T cell responses to AZD1222 COVID-19 vaccine. Notes on the study in general: It should be noted that donors were predominantly white British and more often female, and clonal diversity was possibly underestimated. When two AZD1222 doses had been given, Spike-specific TCR breadth and depth rose.

V trimming: 0 bases; J trimming: 4 bases; junction bases outside the gene matches: 15. CDR1 SGHKS and CDR2 YYEKEE come from the germline V gene (reference sequence). CDR3 length: 18 residues. Profiled with immunoSEQ multiplex PCR; TCRdb holds only in-frame clones, not every one. The table includes approximately 100,000 clones, about nine tenths detected once. Concerning this clone: Its antigen remains unidentified.

The sequence was obtained from an adult in good health. The chain uses TRBV5-5 and TRBJ2-7; 8 nucleotides agree with TRBD2. The sample was peripheral blood, taken on day 0 of MenACWY control vaccination. The CDR3 loop reads CASSLAYRSGDPHYEQYF. The CDR3 region has the DNA TGTGCCAGCAGCTTGGCTTATCGTAGCGGGGATCCTCATTACGAGCAGTACTTC. The variable domain in full, completed from reference TRBV5-5 and TRBJ2-7, reads DAGVTQSPTHLIKTRGQQVTLRCSPISGHKSVSWYQQVLGQGPQFIFQYYEKEERGRGNFPDRFSARQFPNYSSELNVNALLLGDSALYLCASSLAYRSGDPHYEQYFGPGTRLTVT.